These 24 T cell receptor beta chains were sequenced from one sample in a study of T-cell memory formation after mild COVID-19. TCRdb fed the 5' RACE reads into MiXCR, producing one record per CDR3 protein. Of roughly 70,000 distinct CDR3 sequences listed, approximately 15% were seen once; the top ten hold 31%. The specimen was PBMCs or a T cell subset sorted from them (not recorded which). Receptor source: an adult woman who had mild COVID-19 (a few samples of this study predate the infection). Cell type and time point are not known.

The gene calls are TRBV7-9 and TRBJ1-2; perhaps TRBD1 as D (5 bases). Looked up from germline, CDR1 is SEHNR and CDR2 is FQNEAQ (reference sequence). V lost 5 bases and J lost 0, with 13 bases in between. The CDR3 extends over 15 amino acids. Here the CDR3 reads CASSLTANPNYGYTF. The CDR3 coding sequence is TGTGCCAGCAGCCTGACAGCCAACCCTAACTATGGCTACACCTTC. Full variable domain (outside the CDR3, taken from reference TRBV7-9 and TRBJ1-2): DTGVSQNPRHKITKRGQNVTFRCDPISEHNRLYWYRQTLGQGPEFLTYFQNEAQLEKSRLLSDRFSAERPKGSFSTLEIQRTEQGDSAMYLCASSLTANPNYGYTFGSGTRLTVV.

In its sample, this clonotype was seen a few times. The chain employs TRBV12-3 or TRBV12-4 and TRBJ1-6; D ambiguous. The V and J ends lost 7 bases and 8 bases respectively, with 9 bases between them. The CDR3 consists of 12 residues. The CDR3 DNA reads as TGTGCCAGCACCAAGGAGTATTCACCCCTCCACTTT. Amino acids: CASTKEYSPLHF.

There are a few counts of this clonotype. The chain carries TRBV19 and TRBJ2-5, with TRBD2 identical over 10 bases. V trimming: 1 base; J trimming: 3 bases; junction bases outside the gene matches: 5. Germline CDR1 and CDR2: LNHDA and SQIVND (reference sequence). The CDR3 consists of 16 residues. CDR3: CASSIVPGTSEETQYF. The CDR3 nucleotides are TGTGCCAGTAGTATAGTGCCCGGGACTAGCGAAGAGACCCAGTACTTC.

This chain links TRBV7-9 with TRBJ1-2; TRBD1 agrees at 8 bases. The CDR3 length is 15 residues. Germline CDR1 reads SEHNR; CDR2 reads FQNEAQ (reference sequence). The ends lost 8 bases at V and 4 bases at J; junction bases unmatched: 12. The CDR3 protein is CASHGSDRVFYGYTF. The CDR3 bases are TGTGCCAGCCACGGATCGGACAGGGTCTTCTATGGCTACACCTTC.

Comments on this clonotype: A junction end diverges from the germline sequence, so it may reflect a read error. The chain recombines TRBV4-2 with TRBJ2-3, with D hard to call. This CDR3 is built from 13 residues. Germline CDR1 LGHNA, CDR2 YNFKEQ. The CDR3 reads CASSQALPDTQCF. In DNA form, the CDR3 reads TGTGCCAGCAGCCAAGCCTTGCCAGATACGCAGTGTTTT.

This sequence joins TRBV12-3 or TRBV12-4 and TRBJ2-7; no reliable D call. The CDR3 runs to 12 residues. V shed 2 bases and J shed 6 bases, with 8 bases lying between them. CDR3 nucleotide sequence: TGTGCCAGCAGTTTATCTCAGGTCGAGCAGTACTTC. Amino acids: CASSLSQVEQYF.

J is TRBJ2-7 and V is TRBV29-1; D is possibly TRBD1 or TRBD2 (5 bases each). Trimming removed 0 bases at V and 0 bases at J, with 12 bases between. CDR3 length: 15 amino acids. Germline V CDR1 and CDR2: SQVTM, ANQGSEA. CDR3: CSVEEGDSYSYEQYF. In DNA form, the CDR3 reads TGCAGCGTTGAAGAGGGAGACAGCTACTCCTACGAGCAGTACTTC.

This sequence joins TRBV5-4 and TRBJ1-2; TRBD1 agrees at 8 bases. This CDR3 is 15 amino acids long. After removal of 3 bases from V and 8 bases from J, the junction contained 12 bases not matched to a gene. Looked up from germline, CDR1 is SGHNT and CDR2 is YYREEE (reference sequence). CDR3 region: CASSWGTDRVDGYTF. The CDR3 DNA reads as TGTGCCAGCAGCTGGGGCACGGACAGGGTGGACGGCTACACCTTC.

The chain links TRBV14 to TRBJ2-3; 7 bases line up with TRBD2. The J segment lost 3 bases and the V segment lost 4 bases, leaving 7 bases of the junction unmatched. Germline loops: CDR1 SGHDN, CDR2 FVKESK. The CDR3 is 15 residues long. In nucleotides, the CDR3 is TGTGCCAGCAGCCGAAAAAGCGGGATAACAGATACGCAGTATTTT. Translated, it gives CASSRKSGITDTQYF.

This chain uses TRBV7-9 with TRBJ2-3, with TRBD2 matching over 7 bases. The junction had 19 bases not matched to a gene; V was cut back by 4 bases and J by 3 bases. The CDR3 sequence is 19 residues long. CDR1 and CDR2 (germline): SEHNR, FQNEAQ (reference sequence). The DNA for the CDR3 is TGTGCCAGCAGCTCACCCAGGGCCGACCAGCGGGGAACAACAGATACGCAGTATTTT. This codes for CASSSPRADQRGTTDTQYF.

The table lists this clonotype with a few counts. The genes are TRBV7-9 and TRBJ2-7; 8 bases are a match to TRBD2. This CDR3 has 14 residues. Trimming at V came to 5 bases and at J to 2 bases, leaving 5 bases not matched to a gene. The germline gives CDR1 SEHNR, CDR2 FQNEAQ (reference sequence). CDR3 protein: CASSTGTSPYEQYF. CDR3 sequence (DNA): TGTGCCAGCAGCACCGGGACTAGTCCCTACGAGCAGTACTTC. The entire variable domain, with the rest obtained from reference TRBV7-9 and TRBJ2-7, is as follows: DTGVSQNPRHKITKRGQNVTFRCDPISEHNRLYWYRQTLGQGPEFLTYFQNEAQLEKSRLLSDRFSAERPKGSFSTLEIQRTEQGDSAMYLCASSTGTSPYEQYFGPGTRLTVT.

This clonotype was observed a few times. The V call is TRBV25-1, the J call TRBJ2-7; the match to TRBD1 covers 7 bases. The CDR3 is made up of 14 amino acids. Per the germline V gene, CDR1 is MGHDK and CDR2 is SYGVNS. Germline trimming cut 9 bases from V and 1 base from J; bases unmatched to any gene: 9. The CDR3 coding sequence is TGTGCCAGTAGTACCGGGACAGAATCCTACGAGCAGTACTTC. Protein: CASSTGTESYEQYF.

The chain links TRBV29-1 to TRBJ2-1; possible D gene TRBD2, 6 bases. The CDR3 runs to 11 residues. The ends were cut back, 3 bases at V and 8 bases at J, with 8 bases in the middle. CDR1 and CDR2 from the germline V gene are SQVTM and ANQGSEA. As DNA, the CDR3 is TGCAGCGTTGAGTGGGGGGATGAGCAGTTCTTC. Its translation: CSVEWGDEQFF.

This clonotype has a handful of counts. The CDR3 DNA follows: TGTGCCAGCAGCGCGGACAGTAGCCCCGAAGCTTTCTTT. As protein: CASSADSSPEAFF. The chain joins TRBV11-2 to TRBJ1-1, with D possibly being TRBD1 (6 bases). The CDR3 covers 13 residues. Trimming stripped 5 bases from V and 8 bases from J, with 15 bases between. The germline V gene encodes CDR1 SGHAT and CDR2 FQNNGV.

This clonotype was detected a few times. The gene calls are TRBV27 and TRBJ1-2; D unresolved. Trimming left V 10 bases short and J 5 bases short, with 17 bases between. The CDR3 totals 13 residues. Germline V gene sequence: CDR1 MNHEY, CDR2 SMNVEV (reference sequence). The CDR3: CATADSVGYGYTF. The CDR3 DNA sequence: TGTGCCACCGCCGACTCCGTCGGGTATGGCTACACCTTC.

J is TRBJ2-1 and V is TRBV7-6, with D possibly TRBD2 on 6 matching bases. CDR1 SGHVS and CDR2 FNYEAQ come from the germline V gene. The V and J ends lost 5 bases and 14 bases respectively, with 19 bases between them. The CDR3 covers 13 residues. The CDR3 DNA is TGTGCCAGCAGCCCATCCGCGGGGCTGGAGGAGTTCTTC. It translates to CASSPSAGLEEFF.

The chain employs TRBV6-6 and TRBJ2-5; 7 nucleotides line up with TRBD2. Germline CDR1 is MNHNY and CDR2 is SVGAGI (reference sequence). V gave up 8 bases and J gave up 0 bases; unmatched junction bases: 6. The CDR3 runs to 14 residues. For the CDR3, the DNA is TGTGCCAGCGGCCCGGCGGGGGACCAAGAGACCCAGTACTTC. Its translation is CASGPAGDQETQYF.

This clonotype showed up many times. The CDR3 nucleotides read TGTGCCAGTAGGGGACTAGCGGGAGGCCTAGGGCCGCAGTTCTTC. Protein: CASRGLAGGLGPQFF. V usage is TRBV19 and J usage is TRBJ2-1, with 15 positions matching TRBD2. V shed 6 bases and J 12 bases; nucleotides not matched to a gene: 9. CDR1 and CDR2 from the germline V gene are LNHDA and SQIVND (reference sequence). The CDR3 contains 15 residues.

Only a few counts were recorded for this clonotype. The CDR3 DNA is TGCGCCAGCAGAAACTTGGGTATTGGGAATGTTGAGCAGTTCTTC. This codes for CASRNLGIGNVEQFF. This chain connects TRBV5-1 to TRBJ2-1; D is uncertain. CDR1 SGHRS and CDR2 YFSETQ come from the germline V gene. The CDR3 contains 15 residues. The germline V and J ends were trimmed by 5 bases and 9 bases, with 21 bases remaining between them.

The V call is TRBV6-2 or TRBV6-3, the J call TRBJ2-1; TRBD1 matches at 7 bases. With 0 bases clipped from V and 6 bases from J, the junction kept 5 bases outside the gene matches. The CDR3 extends over 15 amino acids. The germline V gene has CDR1 MNHEY and CDR2 SVGEGT. CDR3 in amino acids: CASSYSDAGGNEQFF. The CDR3 DNA is TGTGCCAGCAGTTACTCGGATGCAGGGGGCAATGAGCAGTTCTTC.

This clonotype was detected a few times. This rearrangement joins TRBV29-1 to TRBJ2-1; no reliable D call. The CDR3 is 14 amino acids. V dropped 4 bases and J dropped 6 bases, with 16 bases sitting between them. In germline, CDR1 is SQVTM, CDR2 ANQGSEA. Here the CDR3 DNA reads TGCAGCGTTGTGATGATCTGGGTCCGCAATGAGCAGTTCTTC. Translating it yields CSVVMIWVRNEQFF.

This clonotype has just a few counts. The chain combines TRBV12-3 or TRBV12-4 with TRBJ2-3; TRBD2 agrees at 7 bases. V dropped 6 bases and J dropped 3; count of bases not matched to a gene: 12. The CDR3 extends over 16 amino acids. CDR3 sequence (DNA): TGTGCCAGCAGCCGACCCTTGGGGGGGAGGACAGATACGCAGTATTTT. This translates into CASSRPLGGRTDTQYF.

The chain has TRBV7-9 and TRBJ2-7; unclear D gene. Between the trimmed V and J ends, which lost 8 bases and 3 bases, there was a span of 14 bases. The CDR3 extends over 13 amino acids. The germline gives CDR1 SEHNR, CDR2 FQNEAQ (reference sequence). DNA for the CDR3: TGTGCCAGCTCGGCAGGCGACCACTACGAGCAGTACTTC. Protein sequence: CASSAGDHYEQYF.

The chain joins TRBV3-1 to TRBJ2-5; D uncertain. CDR1 LGHDT and CDR2 YNNKEL come from the germline V gene (reference sequence). This CDR3 contains 12 residues. V lost 3 bases and J 2 bases, leaving 4 bases between the germline ends. The CDR3 nucleotides are TGTGCCAGCAGCCAGGTACAAGAGACCCAGTACTTC. Translation: CASSQVQETQYF.